These 28 T cell receptor beta chains were sequenced from one sample in a study of T-cell reconstitution after alpha-beta-depleted transplantation in children. TCRbeta library preparation incorporated unique molecular identifiers. In TCRdb, the PCR reads were re-called with MiXCR into one record per CDR3 protein. The table has roughly 420,000 distinct CDR3 sequences, roughly 16% seen once. The sequencing used PBMCs, mostly from graft donor cells, collected 360 days after TCRalphabeta/CD19-depleted stem cell transplant. The receptors here all came from a boy less than two years old who had a stem cell transplant for Wiskott-Aldrich syndrome, so the T cells may come from the graft donor.

This clonotype was found a few times. The chain is built from TRBV29-1 and TRBJ2-5; D gene ambiguous. The CDR3 spans 13 residues. The V end lost 6 bases, the J end lost 5 bases, and 16 bases lay between the germline ends. CDR1 is SQVTM, CDR2 ANQGSEA, per germline. The CDR3 DNA follows: TGCAGCGTCGATGACCGCCCGAGGGAGACCCAGTACTTC. This encodes CSVDDRPRETQYF.

V gene TRBV5-6 combines with J gene TRBJ2-2; the match to TRBD1 covers 12 bases. Germline lookup yields CDR1 SGHDT and CDR2 YYEEEE. This CDR3 spans 16 amino acids. V lost 2 bases and J lost 9; bases outside the gene matches: 8. CDR3 amino acids: CASSFGTGGNHRELFF. DNA for the CDR3: TGTGCCAGCAGCTTCGGGACAGGGGGCAACCACCGGGAGCTGTTTTTT. The variable domain in full, completed from reference TRBV5-6 and TRBJ2-2, reads DAGVTQSPTHLIKTRGQQVTLRCSPKSGHDTVSWYQQALGQGPQFIFQYYEEEERQRGNFPDRFSGHQFPNYSSELNVNALLLGDSALYLCASSFGTGGNHRELFFGEGSRLTVL.

This clonotype was observed many times. V gene TRBV5-1 combines with J gene TRBJ2-7; 8 bases line up with TRBD1. Germline-derived CDR1 and CDR2 are SGHRS and YFSETQ. The CDR3 extends over 15 amino acids. With 0 bases clipped from V and 5 bases from J, the junction kept 7 bases outside the gene matches. The chain's CDR3 is CASSLVGQDWNEQYF. DNA of the CDR3: TGCGCCAGCAGCTTGGTGGGACAGGATTGGAACGAGCAGTACTTC.

This clonotype turned up a few times. The rearrangement uses TRBV18 and TRBJ2-7; TRBD1 agrees at 9 bases. Germline V gives CDR1 KGHSH, CDR2 LQKENI. The CDR3 extends over 18 amino acids. The junction had 14 bases not matched to a gene; V was cut back by 5 bases and J by 0 bases. CDR3 amino acids: CASSTGITGTGSSYEQYF. The CDR3, as DNA: TGTGCCAGCTCAACAGGCATCACCGGGACAGGGAGCTCCTACGAGCAGTACTTC.

CDR3 protein: CASSLARTSWSSGANVLTF. CDR3 DNA: TGTGCCAGCAGCTTAGCGAGGACTAGCTGGAGCTCTGGGGCCAACGTCCTGACTTTC. The V and J genes are TRBV7-2 and TRBJ2-6; 8 nucleotides agree with TRBD2. CDR1 is SGHTA, CDR2 FQGNSA, per germline. The ends lost 0 bases at V and 0 bases at J; junction bases unmatched: 7. CDR3 length equals 19 residues.

The chain is built from TRBV6-1 and TRBJ2-2, with a weak D call TRBD2 (6 bases). Germline V gene lookup returns CDR1 MNHNS and CDR2 SASEGT. This CDR3 is 16 amino acids long. V lost 6 bases, J lost 3 bases, and 17 bases lay in between. The CDR3 bases are TGTGCCAGCAGGCCGCTGGCGGGGCGTCACACCGGGGAGCTGTTTTTT. It yields the protein CASRPLAGRHTGELFF.

The CDR3 DNA follows: TGTGCCAGCAGCTTAGTTCCAGGGAGGCAGTTCTTC. Translating gives CASSLVPGRQFF. The gene calls are TRBV7-2 and TRBJ2-1; either TRBD1 or TRBD2 may fit D (5 bases each). Germline lookup yields CDR1 SGHTA and CDR2 FQGNSA. V was shortened by 1 base and J by 12 bases, with 10 bases between the two germline ends. This CDR3 region has 12 residues.

This clonotype was picked up a small number of times. This chain joins TRBV28 and TRBJ2-7; D ambiguous. Germline CDR1 and CDR2: MDHEN and SYDVKM. V was cut by 6 bases and J by 2 bases, with 17 bases left in between. The CDR3 has 15 amino acids. The DNA of the CDR3 is TGTGCCAGCAGCTATTTGGGGAAGGGAACCTACGAGCAGTACTTC. Protein: CASSYLGKGTYEQYF.

This sequence joins TRBV27 and TRBJ2-1; possibly TRBD2 for D (6 bases). Germline V gives CDR1 MNHEY, CDR2 SMNVEV (reference sequence). The CDR3 loop spans 17 amino acids. V was clipped by 0 bases and J by 0 bases, with 12 bases between them. The CDR3 region has the DNA TGTGCCAGCAGTTTATCGCGCGGGGTCAGCTCCTACAATGAGCAGTTCTTC. It specifies CASSLSRGVSSYNEQFF.

The J gene is TRBJ1-5, the V gene TRBV20-1; 7 bases match TRBD1. V shed 5 bases, J shed 3 bases, and the junction held 10 bases outside the gene matches. From germline, CDR1 is DFQATT and CDR2 SNEGSKA (reference sequence). The CDR3 is made up of 15 amino acids. CDR3 sequence (DNA): TGCAGTGCTCACGTGGGTGACAGGGTCAATCAGCCCCAGCATTTT. Its translation: CSAHVGDRVNQPQHF.

The rearrangement uses TRBV18 and TRBJ1-1, with D unresolved. The CDR3 is 14 residues long. CDR1 and CDR2 from the germline V gene are KGHSH and LQKENI. V was pared by 3 bases and J by 3 bases, with 11 bases between. CDR3 sequence (DNA): TGTGCCAGCTCACCGGACCTGACTCACACTGAAGCTTTCTTT. Its translation is CASSPDLTHTEAFF.

The gene calls are TRBV12-3 or TRBV12-4 and TRBJ1-1; D uncertain. The germline V and J ends were trimmed by 6 bases and 1 base, with 15 bases remaining between them. CDR3 length equals 15 residues. The chain's CDR3 is CASRKNGLTNTEAFF. In DNA, the CDR3 is TGTGCCAGCAGAAAAAATGGCCTGACGAACACTGAAGCTTTCTTT.

V is TRBV7-2 and J is TRBJ2-3; possible D gene TRBD1, 6 bases. The CDR3 spans 18 residues. Germline loops: CDR1 SGHTA, CDR2 FQGNSA. V was trimmed by 0 bases and J by 2 bases, leaving 18 bases between them. The CDR3 DNA reads TGTGCCAGCAGCTTAGCGGGGACACTTTATCATTACACAGATACGCAGTATTTT. Its translation: CASSLAGTLYHYTDTQYF.

The sample holds a few counts of this clonotype. The chain links TRBV7-9 to TRBJ2-5; the D is unclear. The CDR3 length is 16 residues. Trimming took 3 bases from V and 7 from J, leaving 21 bases between them. The germline V gene encodes CDR1 SEHNR and CDR2 FQNEAQ (reference sequence). In DNA, the CDR3 is TGTGCCAGCAGCTTCCAAGGAGTTTCACAAGCAGGGACCCAGTACTTC. Protein product: CASSFQGVSQAGTQYF.

This clonotype was counted at least ten times. This chain links TRBV2 with TRBJ2-5; D remains ambiguous. CDR1 and CDR2 (germline): SNHLY, FYNNEI. V was pared by 6 bases and J by 0 bases, with 11 bases between. This CDR3 is 14 amino acids long. Written as DNA, the CDR3 is TGTGCCAGCAGACCAAAAGTTTACCAAGAGACCCAGTACTTC. Translating gives CASRPKVYQETQYF.

The chain combines TRBV4-2 with TRBJ2-2; maybe TRBD1 (7 bases). CDR3 length: 17 amino acids. CDR1 and CDR2 (germline): LGHNA, YNFKEQ. V was clipped by 1 base and J by 1 base, with 13 bases between them. CDR3 DNA sequence: TGTGCCAGCAGCCAAGGCCTCAGGGGGGTGAACACCGGGGAGCTGTTTTTT. Its translation: CASSQGLRGVNTGELFF.

This clonotype was detected many times. The chain couples TRBV10-3 to TRBJ2-2; D may correspond to TRBD1 or TRBD2 (5 bases each). From germline, CDR1 is ENHRY and CDR2 SYGVKD. This CDR3 is built from 14 residues. V lost 8 bases and J 0 bases, leaving 10 bases between the germline ends. Here the CDR3 reads CAIARGTNTGELFF. CDR3 bases: TGTGCCATCGCGAGGGGAACGAACACCGGGGAGCTGTTTTTT.

This clonotype was seen a few times. The J gene is TRBJ1-1, the V gene TRBV28; D is uncertain. Germline lookup yields CDR1 MDHEN and CDR2 SYDVKM. The length of the CDR3 is 11 residues. Trimming left V 9 bases short and J 6 bases short, with 11 bases between. The CDR3 spells CASVRAAEAFF. The CDR3 bases are TGTGCCAGTGTTAGGGCCGCTGAAGCTTTCTTT.

This clonotype came up a few times. This rearrangement joins TRBV12-3 or TRBV12-4 to TRBJ2-6, with D possibly being TRBD1 (6 bases). The V and J ends lost 7 bases and 7 bases respectively, with 11 bases between them. CDR3 length: 13 amino acids. In nucleotides, the CDR3 is TGTGCCAGCACTGCAGGGGACGCCAACGTCCTGACTTTC. Amino acids: CASTAGDANVLTF.

This clonotype was picked up a small number of times. The chain combines TRBV5-1 with TRBJ1-1, with unresolved D. The CDR3 runs 12 residues. Per the germline V gene, CDR1 is SGHRS and CDR2 is YFSETQ. V shed 1 base and J shed 11 bases, with 12 bases lying between them. CDR3 sequence: CASSLPDTTAFF. Written as DNA, the CDR3 is TGCGCCAGCAGCTTGCCCGACACTACGGCTTTCTTT.

The chain couples TRBV6-4 to TRBJ2-2; D unclear. This CDR3 comprises 15 residues. CDR1 is MRHNA, CDR2 SNTAGT, per germline. The CDR3 nucleotides are TGTACCTTCAGTTTCGAGCAGAAAAGGACCGGGGAGCTGTTTTTT. It codes for CTFSFEQKRTGELFF.

The gene calls are TRBV15 and TRBJ2-3, with D perhaps matching TRBD2 (5 bases). The CDR3 spans 15 residues. V lost 1 base to trimming and J lost 3 bases, with 11 bases between them. Germline CDR1 reads LNHNV; CDR2 reads YYDKDF (reference sequence). CDR3: CATSRGGLRTDTQYF. Here the CDR3 DNA reads TGTGCCACCAGCAGAGGAGGACTCCGGACAGATACGCAGTATTTT.

This clonotype occurred a few times. The chain is built from TRBV28 and TRBJ2-5, with a weak D call TRBD1 (8 bases). Germline CDR1 MDHEN, CDR2 SYDVKM. This CDR3 region has 17 residues. V was pared by 2 bases and J by 2 bases, with 18 bases between. The CDR3 DNA sequence: TGTGCCAGCAGTTTAACCTACAGGGGGGGGCTACAAGAGACCCAGTACTTC. It codes for CASSLTYRGGLQETQYF.

The rearrangement joins TRBV4-3 to TRBJ2-3; maybe TRBD1 (6 bases). This CDR3 is 20 amino acids long. The germline gives CDR1 LGHNA, CDR2 YSLEER. Trimming shortened V by 0 bases and J by 2 bases, and 24 bases separated the two germline ends. The CDR3 DNA sequence: TGCGCCAGCAGCCAAGATGGGGGTACAGGGTCTAAATTTCCCACAGATACGCAGTATTTT. As protein: CASSQDGGTGSKFPTDTQYF.

The chain joins TRBV7-2 to TRBJ2-1; 9 bases match TRBD2. Germline V gene lookup returns CDR1 SGHTA and CDR2 FQGNSA. CDR3 length: 16 amino acids. The V gene end was trimmed by 5 bases and the J gene end by 5 bases; junction bases not matched to a gene: 10. In DNA, the CDR3 is TGTGCCAGCAGCCCTCCGGCGGGACTAGCTCACAATGAGCAGTTCTTC. Protein sequence: CASSPPAGLAHNEQFF. Full variable domain (remainder filled in from reference TRBV7-2 and TRBJ2-1): GAGVSQSPSNKVTEKGKDVELRCDPISGHTALYWYRQSLGQGLEFLIYFQGNSAPDKSGLPSDRFSAERTGGSVSTLTIQRTQQEDSAVYLCASSPPAGLAHNEQFFGPGTRLTVL.

This clonotype was detected a few times. The chain recombines TRBV12-3 or TRBV12-4 with TRBJ2-3; 11 bases are a match to TRBD1. The V gene end was trimmed by 3 bases and the J gene end by 5 bases; junction bases not matched to a gene: 4. This CDR3 has 15 residues. The DNA of the CDR3 is TGTGCCAGCAGTTTCCGGGACAGGGGGATAGATACGCAGTATTTT. Amino acids: CASSFRDRGIDTQYF.

The V and J genes are TRBV11-2 and TRBJ2-7, with 11 bases aligning to TRBD2. The CDR3 totals 24 residues. The germline V gene has CDR1 SGHAT and CDR2 FQNNGV. V lost 0 bases and J lost 2; bases outside the gene matches: 27. The CDR3 nucleotides read TGTGCCAGCAGCTTAGAGAGGGTTATAGGTCGTTTGGGGACTAGCGGTGTGCGGGCCTACGAGCAGTACTTC. Its translation: CASSLERVIGRLGTSGVRAYEQYF. The whole variable domain, filled in from reference TRBV11-2 and TRBJ2-7, reads EAGVAQSPRYKIIEKRQSVAFWCNPISGHATLYWYQQILGQGPKLLIQFQNNGVVDDSQLPKDRFSAERLKGVDSTLKIQPAKLEDSAVYLCASSLERVIGRLGTSGVRAYEQYFGPGTRLTVT.

The table lists this clonotype with a few counts. V is TRBV12-3 or TRBV12-4 and J is TRBJ2-5, with D unresolved. The length of the CDR3 is 11 residues. Trimming removed 8 bases at V and 6 bases at J, with 10 bases between. The CDR3 bases are TGTGCCAGCCCCAGCAGGAAGACCCAGTACTTC. It specifies CASPSRKTQYF.